This TCR beta chain was sequenced during a study of early T cells in non-severe SARS-CoV-2 infection. This clonotype has ten or more counts. A single record per CDR3 protein comes from TCRdb applying MiXCR to the 5' RACE reads. The sample has about 46,000 distinct CDR3 sequences, more than 4.5% seen once. The V and J ends lost 4 bases and 9 bases respectively, with 13 bases between them. The CDR3 sequence is 12 residues long. The germline V gene has CDR1 SGHAT and CDR2 FQNNGV. This chain uses TRBV11-2 with TRBJ2-7, with D possibly matching TRBD1 (6 bases). This specimen consisted of whole blood, obtained at baseline. The clonotype comes from an adult who was a healthcare worker with PCR-confirmed SARS-CoV-2 infection or an uninfected control (not recorded which). Here the CDR3 DNA reads TGTGCCAGCAGCTCCGACAGGAGTAGGCAGTACTTC. Its protein product is CASSSDRSRQYF.